This entry features one TCR beta chain sequence. The antigen remains undetermined. Time point specified: week 35, safety follow-up. All doses held 300 ug of mutant IDH1 20-mer peptide, with topical imiquimod. The donor cohort comprised cases of new WHO grade 3 or 4 IDH1-mutant, ATRX-lost astrocytoma. CDR1 and CDR2 (germline): SNHLY, FYNNEI. With 6 bases clipped from V and 7 bases from J, the junction kept 12 bases outside the gene matches. The CDR3 is 14 amino acids. Profiled with immunoSEQ multiplex PCR; TCRdb holds only in-frame clones, not every one. The sample yields 35,000 to 50,000 clones, 80% to 95% seen once. This entry belongs to a study of a mutant IDH1 vaccine in newly diagnosed glioma. General study results and limits: There were vaccine-induced immune responses in approximately 95% of the patients. There seemed to be no relation between pseudoprogression and changes in top peripheral T cell clonotypes.

The chain recombines TRBV2 with TRBJ2-7, with TRBD1 identical over 7 bases. The sample in question was PBMCs, obtained from a glioma patient whose treatment included an IDH1 peptide vaccine. The sequence was obtained from a man aged 45 to 65 with glioma. CDR3: CASRGSTGLGEQYF. The CDR3, as DNA: TGTGCCAGCAGGGGGTCGACAGGGCTCGGAGAGCAGTACTTC.